This T cell receptor (beta chain) was retrieved from a study of blood T cell repertoires in COVID-19. The CDR3 runs to 16 residues. J lost 5 bases, V lost 3 bases, and 10 bases had no gene match. CDR1 and CDR2 from the germline V gene are SNHLY and FYNNEI. TCRdb keeps only in-frame clones here, not all; method: immunoSEQ multiplex PCR. The profile shows 150,000 to 200,000 clones, approximately 80% of them singletons. Categorization into cohorts depended on clinical history that participants reported. V usage is TRBV2 and J usage is TRBJ2-5; 9 bases fit TRBD1. Sequencing input: PBMCs or T cells enriched from blood (not recorded which). This receptor was identified in a man aged 35-49 years who had recovered from COVID-19. Here the CDR3 DNA reads TGTGCCAGCAGTGAGACGTGGATGGGACAGGGTGAGACCCAGTACTTC. This encodes CASSETWMGQGETQYF. Looking up the rest from reference TRBV2 and TRBJ2-5 gives the full variable domain: EPEVTQTPSHQVTQMGQEVILRCVPISNHLYFYWYRQILGQKVEFLVSFYNNEISEKSEIFDDQFSVERPDGSNFTLKIRSTKLEDSAMYFCASSETWMGQGETQYFGPGTRLLVL.